One and the same sample provided the 18 T cell receptor beta chains below, sequenced in a study of T cells in Graves' hyperthyroidism and ophthalmopathy. Template material for amplifying TCR beta CDR3 regions consisted of RNA transcripts. TCR CDR3 regions were first amplified by RT-PCR with HTBI primers. Using its own MiXCR run on the multiplex PCR reads, TCRdb lists one record per CDR3 protein. Among a few hundred thousand distinct CDR3 sequences, approximately 15% were seen once, and the ten largest hold about 19%. What was sequenced was blood. The receptors stem from a woman aged 25-40 years with Graves' ophthalmopathy.

This clonotype has at least ten counts. The chain has TRBV11-2 and TRBJ2-7; a possible D gene is TRBD1 (5 bases). Trimming stripped 6 bases from V and 0 bases from J, with 15 bases between. Per the germline V gene, CDR1 is SGHAT and CDR2 is FQNNGV. This CDR3 comprises 15 residues. The CDR3 spells CASSLRRTLSYEQYF. The CDR3 nucleotides are TGTGCCAGCAGTTTAAGACGGACACTCTCCTACGAGCAGTACTTC.

This clonotype was seen ten or more times. CDR3 DNA: TGTGCCAGCAGTTTAAGGACAGGCGCCGGGACCGGGGAGCTGTTTTTT. Translated, it gives CASSLRTGAGTGELFF. The J gene is TRBJ2-2, the V gene TRBV27; 7 bases align to TRBD1. The CDR3 length is 16 residues. V trimming: 2 bases; J trimming: 5 bases; junction bases outside the gene matches: 8. Per germline, CDR1 MNHEY and CDR2 SMNVEV (reference sequence).

The rearrangement uses TRBV19 and TRBJ2-2, with D unclear. Looked up from germline, CDR1 is LNHDA and CDR2 is SQIVND (reference sequence). The V and J ends lost 7 bases and 0 bases respectively, with 12 bases between them. This CDR3 has 15 residues. The CDR3 coding sequence is TGTGCCAGTACCCACGGCTTGGCGAACACCGGGGAGCTGTTTTTT. It translates to CASTHGLANTGELFF.

This clonotype was recorded a few times. The V and J genes are TRBV5-8 and TRBJ1-6; D perhaps matches TRBD1 (5 bases). CDR3 length: 16 amino acids. Deletions cut 4 bases from V and 6 bases from J, with 17 bases between. Germline lookup yields CDR1 SGHTS and CDR2 YDEGEE. The CDR3 is CASSHRMTAFNSPLHF. The CDR3 nucleotides are TGTGCCAGCAGCCACCGCATGACAGCCTTTAATTCACCCCTCCACTTT.

The table lists this clonotype with many counts. V usage is TRBV3-1 and J usage is TRBJ2-1; tentatively, D is TRBD2 (6 bases). The V gene's germline CDR1 is LGHDT and CDR2 YNNKEL (reference sequence). V was clipped by 10 bases and J by 7 bases, with 14 bases between them. CDR3 length equals 12 residues. In nucleotides, the CDR3 is TGTGCCACGAACAACGGGGGTAATGAGCAGTTCTTC. This translates into CATNNGGNEQFF.

At least ten counts were recorded for this clonotype. The chain employs TRBV20-1 and TRBJ2-3; D is uncertain. Trimming shortened V by 8 bases and J by 2 bases, and 11 bases separated the two germline ends. The germline V gene encodes CDR1 DFQATT and CDR2 SNEGSKA (reference sequence). The CDR3 has 12 residues. The CDR3 is CSIREPTDTQYF. The CDR3 DNA sequence: TGCAGTATACGTGAACCCACAGATACGCAGTATTTT.

This clonotype was seen many times. The rearrangement joins TRBV4-1 to TRBJ1-2; D might be TRBD1 (5 bases). With 1 base removed from V and 2 bases from J, the gap between germline ends came to 11 bases. CDR3 length: 15 amino acids. The germline gives CDR1 MGHRA, CDR2 YSYEKL. The CDR3 bases are TGCGCCAGCAGCCAAGGGCAGGGCGACAACTATGGCTACACCTTC. Its protein product is CASSQGQGDNYGYTF.

V usage is TRBV19 and J usage is TRBJ2-2; TRBD1 matches 7 bases. With V trimmed by 8 bases and J by 3 bases, 9 bases remained unmatched. The germline V gene encodes CDR1 LNHDA and CDR2 SQIVND (reference sequence). This CDR3 has 15 residues. The CDR3 DNA reads as TGTGCCAGTCTACAGGGGACCCCGTACACCGGGGAGCTGTTTTTT. Its protein is CASLQGTPYTGELFF.

This clonotype was seen many times. The CDR3 bases are TGTGCCAGCAGTGAACGGGGCAGGGTGGGTGAGCAGTTCTTC. Its translation: CASSERGRVGEQFF. The V gene is TRBV2, the J gene TRBJ2-1; either TRBD1 or TRBD2 may fit D (5 bases each). Looked up from germline, CDR1 is SNHLY and CDR2 is FYNNEI. V lost 2 bases and J 9 bases, leaving 14 bases between the germline ends. This CDR3 is 14 amino acids long.

The chain links TRBV20-1 to TRBJ2-7, with 12 bases fitting TRBD2. The V segment lost 0 bases and the J segment 3 bases; nucleotides outside the gene matches: 3. Germline lookup yields CDR1 DFQATT and CDR2 SNEGSKA (reference sequence). The CDR3 loop spans 15 amino acids. The CDR3 is CSARDLAGGYYEQYF. The CDR3 region has the DNA TGCAGTGCTAGAGATCTAGCGGGAGGGTACTACGAGCAGTACTTC.

The J gene is TRBJ1-1, the V gene TRBV11-2, with D tentatively TRBD1 (5 bases). Germline V gene sequence: CDR1 SGHAT, CDR2 FQNNGV. This CDR3 contains 15 residues. The V gene lost 5 bases and the J gene lost 0 bases, with 13 bases spanning the gap. The CDR3 spells CASSPVRGMNTEAFF. The CDR3 DNA follows: TGTGCCAGCAGCCCCGTCCGGGGGATGAACACTGAAGCTTTCTTT.

Ten or more counts support this clonotype. V is TRBV20-1 and J is TRBJ1-5; D is uncertain. Germline-derived CDR1 and CDR2 are DFQATT and SNEGSKA (reference sequence). Trimming stripped 4 bases from V and 4 bases from J, with 17 bases between. The CDR3 covers 15 residues. The CDR3 here is CSATRSPSANQPQHF. CDR3 coding DNA: TGCAGTGCTACCAGGTCCCCCTCCGCTAATCAGCCCCAGCATTTT.

This clonotype occurred many times. The V and J genes are TRBV2 and TRBJ1-2, with D unclear. V was shortened by 4 bases and J by 4 bases, with 16 bases between the two germline ends. Germline values: CDR1 SNHLY, CDR2 FYNNEI. CDR3 length: 15 residues. The CDR3 coding sequence is TGTGCCAGCAGTGTAGAGGGAATACGGGTCTATGGCTACACCTTC. Its translation is CASSVEGIRVYGYTF.

The V call is TRBV18, the J call TRBJ1-5; 10 positions match TRBD1. The germline CDR1 and CDR2 sequences are KGHSH and LQKENI. V lost 2 bases, J lost 3 bases, and 7 bases stayed unmatched. There are 17 residues in the CDR3. This CDR3 reads CASSPSSGTGDNQPQHF. The CDR3 coding sequence is TGTGCCAGCTCACCATCCTCCGGGACAGGGGACAATCAGCCCCAGCATTTT. The full variable domain, its missing parts supplied by reference TRBV18 and TRBJ1-5, is NAGVMQNPRHLVRRRGQEARLRCSPMKGHSHVYWYRQLPEEGLKFMVYLQKENIIDESGMPKERFSAEFPKEGPSILRIQQVVRGDSAAYFCASSPSSGTGDNQPQHFGDGTRLSIL.

The sample holds many counts of this clonotype. The rearrangement links TRBV28 to TRBJ1-2; D unresolved. The CDR3 has 17 residues. Germline CDR1 MDHEN, CDR2 SYDVKM. Trimming left V 1 base short and J 8 bases short, with 23 bases between. CDR3 sequence reads: CASSLSSLAASTRGYTF. DNA of the CDR3: TGTGCCAGCAGTTTATCGTCCCTGGCAGCATCTACGAGAGGCTACACCTTC.

This clonotype has ten or more counts. This chain joins TRBV30 and TRBJ1-2; D ambiguous. V was shortened by 0 bases and J by 5 bases, with 4 bases between the two germline ends. This CDR3 is built from 11 residues. Per the germline V gene, CDR1 is GTSNPN and CDR2 is SVGIG (reference sequence). The CDR3 sequence is CAWSVLYGYTF. The DNA for the CDR3 is TGTGCCTGGAGTGTACTTTATGGCTACACCTTC.

The chain combines TRBV14 with TRBJ1-1; the D gene is possibly TRBD1 (5 bases). The CDR3 contains 11 residues. Germline values: CDR1 SGHDN, CDR2 FVKESK. V was shortened by 5 bases and J by 6 bases, with 7 bases between the two germline ends. The CDR3 coding sequence is TGTGCCAGCAGCGACAGACCTGAAGCTTTCTTT. Encoded protein: CASSDRPEAFF.

This clonotype appeared a few times. This chain connects TRBV14 to TRBJ2-7; 9 bases map to TRBD2. V lost 3 bases and J lost 12; bases outside the gene matches: 9. CDR1 and CDR2 from the germline V gene are SGHDN and FVKESK. The CDR3 contains 13 residues. CDR3 DNA: TGTGCCAGCAGCCAGTCCCTCGGGACTAGCATGTACTTC. Amino acid sequence: CASSQSLGTSMYF.